This T cell receptor beta chain appears in the sequencing data of a study of tumor-infiltrating lymphocytes in primary liver carcinoma. The overall study: Samples produced roughly 3.65 to 8 million productive TCRbeta reads, comparable across tissue types.

Study-wide results and caveats: Tumors significantly exceeded blood in top-250-clone fraction (p = 0.039).

Co-extraction of both nucleic acids (RNA and DNA) used about 20-33 mg of unsorted bulk tissue. Resection treated the patients' primary liver carcinoma. With chronic HBV infection, the patients were also treatment-naive. This CDR3 is 16 amino acids long. Germline V CDR1 and CDR2: SGHAT, FQDESV (reference sequence). V was cut by 4 bases and J by 3 bases, with 19 bases left in between. Synthesis of TCR beta cDNA was carried out from 500 ng total RNA with a constant-region primer. ARM-PCR, slightly modified, supplied the TCR beta libraries through three nested multiplex PCR rounds. A C-beta reverse primer and TRBV1-TRBV30 forward primers served in each of the first two PCR rounds, at about 10 cycles apiece. TCRdb reprocessed the multiplex PCR reads with MiXCR, giving one entry per CDR3 protein. This sample has fewer than 80,000 distinct CDR3 sequences; 69% occur once, and the top ten carry approximately 26%.

As to this clonotype: The antigen is undetermined.

This rearrangement joins TRBV11-1 to TRBJ2-7; the D gene could be TRBD1 or TRBD2 (6 bases each). The receptor was derived from a man in his forties with primary liver carcinoma and hepatitis B virus infection. The sequenced sample was tumor-adjacent normal liver tissue. The CDR3 bases are TGTGCCAGCAGCTCAGGGGACTCTTTCAGCCTCTACGAGCAGTACTTC. This codes for CASSSGDSFSLYEQYF.